Listed below are T cell receptor beta chains from one sample, sequenced in a study of T cells after yellow fever vaccination. MiXCR was run by TCRdb on the 5' RACE reads, yielding one entry per CDR3 protein. This table holds about 73,000 distinct CDR3 sequences, 7.7% found once. The material was CD8+ T cells sorted from PBMCs, obtained on the day of the yellow fever booster vaccination. The receptors here all came from a man aged 30 to 39 who received the YFV17D yellow fever vaccine. Both conserved end residues are part of each CDR3. The order of the fields is clone size, J gene, V gene, D gene, CDR3 protein, CDR3 DNA. A D gene is named only where the DNA matches it firmly. The size entry is marked missing in some rows and otherwise reads once, few, many or a size class.

>many|TRBJ2-7|TRBV2|-
CASTITGSQVYEQYF
TGTGCCAGTACAATAACAGGGTCCCAAGTCTACGAGCAGTACTTC
>few|TRBJ1-4|TRBV11-2|-
CASKGSEKLFF
TGTGCCAGCAAGGGGAGTGAAAAACTGTTTTTT
>few|TRBJ2-7|TRBV7-8|-
CASSLSPGSYEQYF
TGTGCCAGCAGCTTATCCCCAGGCTCCTACGAGCAGTACTTC
>-|TRBJ2-2|TRBV3-1|TRBD1
CASSQESDRGATGELFF
TGTGCCAGCAGCCAAGAGTCTGACAGGGGGGCCACCGGGGAGCTGTTTTTT
>few|TRBJ2-7|TRBV29-1|-
CTPGEQYF
TGCACCCCTGGCGAGCAGTACTTC
>many|TRBJ2-3|TRBV12-3/TRBV12-4|TRBD2
CASSPPSGGDTQYF
TGTGCCAGCAGCCCCCCCTCGGGGGGAGATACGCAGTATTTT
>-|TRBJ2-7|TRBV5-1|-
CASSLEWGTGEQYF
TGCGCCAGCAGCTTGGAATGGGGTACGGGGGAGCAGTACTTC
>many|TRBJ2-1|TRBV28|-
CASSSRAFGNEQFF
TGTGCCAGCAGTTCCCGGGCTTTTGGTAATGAGCAGTTCTTC
>few|TRBJ2-3|TRBV27|-
CASSWGPFIDTQYF
TGTGCCAGCAGTTGGGGCCCGTTCATAGATACGCAGTATTTT
>few|TRBJ2-5|TRBV28|-
CASRSPTLQETQYF
TGTGCCAGCAGAAGCCCGACCCTCCAAGAGACCCAGTACTTC
>-|TRBJ2-4|TRBV12-3/TRBV12-4|-
CASSAGNIQYF
TGTGCCAGCAGCGCCGGAAACATTCAGTACTTC
>few|TRBJ2-1|TRBV6-2/TRBV6-3|TRBD2
CASSSGTSGISSYNEQFF
TGTGCCAGCAGTTCCGGGACTAGCGGGATAAGCTCCTACAATGAGCAGTTCTTC
>-|TRBJ2-1|TRBV18|TRBD2
CASSPVLAGDGDEQFF
TGTGCCAGCTCACCGGTACTAGCGGGAGATGGAGATGAGCAGTTCTTC
>few|TRBJ1-2|TRBV29-1|-
CSVEDVAGTYGYTF
TGCAGCGTTGAAGATGTGGCAGGGACCTATGGCTACACCTTC
>many|TRBJ2-4|TRBV30|TRBD1
CALTQQGANIQYF
TGTGCCTTGACTCAACAGGGGGCAAACATTCAGTACTTC
>-|TRBJ2-3|TRBV15|TRBD2
CATSRVLAGGQDTQYF
TGTGCCACCAGCAGAGTGCTAGCGGGAGGGCAGGATACGCAGTATTTT
>many|TRBJ2-7|TRBV27|-
CASSYVGAEQYF
TGTGCCAGCAGTTATGTAGGGGCCGAGCAGTACTTC
>-|TRBJ2-7|TRBV4-3|-
CASSHSQGYEQYF
TGCGCCAGCAGCCATAGCCAAGGCTACGAGCAGTACTTC
>few|TRBJ1-4|TRBV27|-
CASSPWASVNEKLFF
TGTGCCAGCAGTCCCTGGGCCAGCGTAAATGAAAAACTGTTTTTT
>few|TRBJ2-1|TRBV29-1|TRBD2
CSVEGSGRASSYNEQFF
TGCAGCGTTGAAGGTAGCGGGAGAGCCAGCTCCTACAATGAGCAGTTCTTC
>-|TRBJ2-3|TRBV20-1|TRBD2
CSATRGTSGTLITDTQYF
TGCAGTGCTACCCGGGGGACTAGCGGGACCCTAATCACAGATACGCAGTATTTT
>-|TRBJ1-1|TRBV5-5|-
CASSLVTEAFF
TGTGCCAGCAGCTTGGTAACTGAAGCTTTCTTT
>-|TRBJ2-7|TRBV5-4|-
CASSSLHEQYF
TGTGCCAGCAGCAGCCTCCACGAGCAGTACTTC
>few|TRBJ1-2|TRBV7-8|-
CASSQGSPYGYTF
TGTGCCAGCAGCCAAGGCTCCCCCTATGGCTACACCTTC
>many|TRBJ2-1|TRBV2|-
CASSGTARFEQFF
TGTGCCAGCAGTGGGACTGCCCGCTTTGAGCAGTTCTTC
>-|TRBJ1-5|TRBV25-1|TRBD1
CASSGDSLKQPQHF
TGTGCCAGCAGTGGGGACAGCCTCAAGCAGCCCCAGCATTTT
>few|TRBJ2-1|TRBV15|-
CATSGINVNNEQFF
TGTGCCACCAGCGGTATCAACGTGAACAATGAGCAGTTCTTC
>-|TRBJ2-7|TRBV4-3|-
CASSHDGTAYEQYF
TGCGCCAGCAGCCACGACGGGACGGCCTACGAGCAGTACTTC
>many|TRBJ2-1|TRBV20-1|-
CSADSPVYAWDEQFF
TGCAGTGCAGATAGTCCAGTTTACGCCTGGGATGAGCAGTTCTTC
>few|TRBJ1-5|TRBV2|-
CASRGEVGNYNQPQHF
TGTGCCAGCAGAGGTGAGGTGGGAAACTATAATCAGCCCCAGCATTTT
>-|TRBJ2-1|TRBV10-2|TRBD2
CASSGWGSGSGNEQFF
TGCGCCAGCAGTGGGTGGGGGAGCGGGAGTGGCAATGAGCAGTTCTTC
>many|TRBJ2-7|TRBV5-5|TRBD1
CASSYDRDRGSYEQYF
TGTGCCAGCAGCTACGACCGGGACAGGGGGTCCTACGAGCAGTACTTC
>few|TRBJ2-3|TRBV20-1|-
CSATTGQTTDTQYF
TGCAGTGCCACGACCGGACAGACCACAGATACGCAGTATTTT
>many|TRBJ2-7|TRBV6-5|-
CASSYSEGSDEQYF
TGTGCCAGCAGTTACTCGGAGGGTAGCGACGAGCAGTACTTC
>-|TRBJ2-3|TRBV11-2|TRBD2
CASSHVYETSIVTDTQYF
TGTGCCAGCAGCCACGTATACGAGACTAGCATCGTCACAGATACGCAGTATTTT
>-|TRBJ1-2|TRBV4-3|-
CASSQFEGAHGYTF
TGCGCCAGCAGCCAATTCGAGGGAGCCCATGGCTACACCTTC
>few|TRBJ2-7|TRBV10-2|TRBD2
CASTFGLAGHYEQYF
TGCGCCAGCACTTTCGGACTAGCGGGTCACTACGAGCAGTACTTC
>few|TRBJ2-1|TRBV4-3|TRBD2
CASSQDGTSGDEQFF
TGCGCCAGCAGCCAAGACGGGACTAGCGGCGATGAGCAGTTCTTC
>-|TRBJ2-3|TRBV5-5|TRBD2
CASSFLTTAGGPQDTQYF
TGTGCCAGCAGCTTCCTAACCACAGCGGGAGGGCCTCAGGATACGCAGTATTTT
>-|TRBJ2-1|TRBV3-1|TRBD2
CASSQATSSINNEQFF
TGTGCCAGCAGCCAAGCGACTAGCTCCATCAACAATGAGCAGTTCTTC
>-|TRBJ1-1|TRBV10-3|-
CAANPAAGNTEAFF
TGTGCCGCTAACCCGGCGGCGGGAAACACTGAAGCTTTCTTT
>many|TRBJ2-1|TRBV29-1|TRBD2
CSVEVGRATEQFF
TGCAGCGTTGAAGTCGGGAGGGCCACTGAGCAGTTCTTC
>-|TRBJ1-1|TRBV16|TRBD1
CASSHLDRGGAEAFF
TGTGCCAGCAGCCACCTCGACAGGGGGGGCGCTGAAGCTTTCTTT
>many|TRBJ2-3|TRBV20-1|TRBD1
CSAPPGQGFDTQYF
TGCAGTGCTCCCCCGGGACAGGGATTTGATACGCAGTATTTT
>many|TRBJ2-7|TRBV4-3|-
CASSRGDGKYEQYF
TGCGCCAGCAGCCGAGGGGACGGTAAATACGAACAGTACTTC
>many|TRBJ2-3|TRBV12-3/TRBV12-4|TRBD2
CASSRGTSGSDTQYF
TGTGCCAGCAGCCGAGGGACTAGCGGGAGTGATACGCAGTATTTT
>few|TRBJ2-7|TRBV20-1|-
CSASGLSVGSREQYF
TGCAGTGCTAGTGGGCTTTCTGTTGGGTCGCGGGAGCAGTACTTC
>-|TRBJ2-1|TRBV5-5|-
CASSLTRQAYNEQFF
TGTGCCAGCAGCTTGACGCGGCAGGCTTACAATGAGCAGTTCTTC
>many|TRBJ2-7|TRBV5-1|-
CASSFGTQGYF
TGCGCCAGCAGCTTTGGGACCCAAGGGTACTTC
>-|TRBJ2-1|TRBV28|TRBD2
CATSGRGGNEQFF
TGTGCCACAAGCGGGAGGGGAGGGAATGAGCAGTTCTTC
>-|TRBJ1-1|TRBV6-2/TRBV6-3|TRBD1
CASSQLPGQGNTEAFF
TGTGCCAGCAGCCAACTTCCGGGACAGGGGAACACTGAAGCTTTCTTT
>medium-sized|TRBJ2-5|TRBV7-2|-
CASRQPKYQETQYF
TGTGCCAGCAGGCAACCGAAATACCAAGAGACCCAGTACTTC
>few|TRBJ2-1|TRBV28|-
CASTPEGLPMNEQFF
TGTGCCAGCACCCCCGAAGGACTTCCGATGAATGAGCAGTTCTTC
>-|TRBJ2-5|TRBV7-9|-
CASSTGNQETQYF
TGTGCCAGCAGCACCGGAAACCAAGAGACCCAGTACTTC
>-|TRBJ2-3|TRBV15|TRBD2
CATSRDRIAGDSDTQYF
TGTGCCACCAGCAGAGATAGGATAGCGGGGGACTCAGATACGCAGTATTTT
>few|TRBJ2-7|TRBV5-1|TRBD1
CASSGDTGQFSYEQYF
TGCGCCAGCAGCGGTGACACGGGACAGTTCTCCTACGAGCAGTACTTC
>-|TRBJ2-7|TRBV7-2|-
CASSLDPGPTYEQYF
TGTGCCAGCAGCTTAGATCCGGGACCGACTTACGAGCAGTACTTC